The 2 T cell receptor beta chains presented below share a single source sample, sequenced in a study of blood T cell repertoires in COVID-19. This table comes from immunoSEQ multiplex PCR, and its TCRdb copy is limited to in-frame clones, with some not included. The table records roughly 100,000 clones, approximately 90% of them present only once. The sequenced sample was peripheral blood. These receptors were collected from a woman aged 50 to 60 with COVID-19, enrolled during active disease.

This clone was recorded once. V is TRBV14 and J is TRBJ1-1; 8 nucleotides line up with TRBD1. Germline CDR1 is SGHDN and CDR2 is FVKESK. CDR3 length: 15 amino acids. The trim removed 4 bases at V and 1 base at J, leaving 5 bases unmatched. The CDR3 protein is CASSLTGVSNTEAFF. The CDR3 DNA reads as TGTGCCAGCAGCCTGACAGGGGTATCGAACACTGAAGCTTTCTTT. The complete variable domain, with remaining parts taken from reference TRBV14 and TRBJ1-1, reads EAGVTQFPSHSVIEKGQTVTLRCDPISGHDNLYWYRRVMGKEIKFLLHFVKESKQDESGMPNNRFLAERTGGTYSTLKVQPAELEDSGVYFCASSLTGVSNTEAFFGQGTRLTVV.

This chain joins TRBV5-1 and TRBJ2-2; perhaps TRBD1 as D (6 bases). CDR3 size: 15 residues. Germline V lookup: CDR1 SGHRS, CDR2 YFSETQ. V was pared by 0 bases and J by 1 base, with 7 bases between. CDR3: CASSLDRENTGELFF. As DNA, the CDR3 is TGCGCCAGCAGCTTGGACAGGGAGAACACCGGGGAGCTGTTTTTT.